The 26 T cell receptor beta chains given below trace back to one sample, sequenced in a study of radiation and T cells in renal cell carcinoma. Sample time point: blood 2 weeks post-SBRT. This sample's treatment: 15 Gy SBRT to primary tumor, nephrectomy 4 weeks later. Some clones are missing from TCRdb's copy, which holds only in-frame ones; the method was immunoSEQ multiplex PCR. The table shows some 130,000 clones, with more than 80% occurring only once. The source was blood, collected from a patient whose treatment included radiotherapy and nephrectomy. These receptors came from a woman aged 55-70 years with renal cell carcinoma.

The V gene is TRBV6-5, the J gene TRBJ1-2, with 7 bases matching TRBD1. CDR1 MNHEY and CDR2 SVGAGI come from the germline V gene. The trim removed 5 bases at V and 2 bases at J, leaving 8 bases unmatched. This CDR3 region has 15 residues. The CDR3 sequence: CASSTGQRVNYGYTF. CDR3 bases: TGTGCCAGCAGTACGGGACAGAGGGTAAACTATGGCTACACCTTC.

The rearrangement uses TRBV30 and TRBJ1-4; D gene unclear. This CDR3 is built from 13 residues. Trimming took 0 bases from V and 5 from J, leaving 7 bases between them. Germline values: CDR1 GTSNPN, CDR2 SVGIG (reference sequence). CDR3 bases: TGTGCCTGGAGTGTACTCGGGAATGAAAAACTGTTTTTT. Translating gives CAWSVLGNEKLFF.

The V call is TRBV9, the J call TRBJ2-1; D uncertain. The CDR3 covers 11 residues. Germline V lookup: CDR1 SGDLS, CDR2 YYNGEE. The V end was cut by 2 bases, the J end by 12 bases, with 9 bases between. The CDR3 here is CASSVGLVQFF. CDR3 in DNA: TGTGCCAGCAGCGTCGGGTTGGTGCAGTTCTTC.

The chain uses TRBV4-2 and TRBJ1-6, with D tentatively TRBD1 (6 bases). This CDR3 has 16 residues. V was shortened by 0 bases and J by 5 bases, with 11 bases between the two germline ends. Germline V CDR1 and CDR2: LGHNA, YNFKEQ. This CDR3 reads CASSQEGGANNSPLHF. The CDR3 DNA follows: TGTGCCAGCAGCCAAGAAGGGGGGGCCAATAATTCACCCCTCCACTTT.

This chain links TRBV27 with TRBJ2-5, with 9 nucleotides matching TRBD1. The CDR3 runs to 15 residues. The V segment lost 5 bases and the J segment 5 bases; nucleotides outside the gene matches: 9. CDR1 and CDR2 from the germline V gene are MNHEY and SMNVEV (reference sequence). CDR3 sequence reads: CASSPDRGLWETQYF. DNA of the CDR3: TGTGCCAGCAGTCCGGACAGGGGTTTATGGGAGACCCAGTACTTC.

The V and J genes are TRBV19 and TRBJ2-7; 7 bases match TRBD1. Germline V lookup: CDR1 LNHDA, CDR2 SQIVND (reference sequence). The CDR3 runs 13 residues. Trimming cost V 11 bases and J 3 bases; bases outside gene matches: 10. CDR3 DNA: TGTGCCGGTCCGACAGGGACGGTCTACGAGCAGTACTTC. This sequence encodes CAGPTGTVYEQYF.

Regarding this clone: This CDR3 is also generated by other DNA sequences in the sample. This chain links TRBV10-3 with TRBJ1-2, with 7 nucleotides matching TRBD1. This CDR3 comprises 14 residues. The V gene's germline CDR1 is ENHRY and CDR2 SYGVKD. V was pared by 6 bases and J by 5 bases, with 9 bases of the junction left unmatched. CDR3 region: CAISLDRVGYGYTF. The CDR3 DNA follows: TGTGCCATCAGCCTAGACAGGGTTGGTTATGGCTACACCTTC.

The V and J genes are TRBV7-3 and TRBJ1-5; D is perhaps TRBD1 (5 bases). V was shortened by 5 bases and J by 5 bases, with 10 bases between the two germline ends. The CDR3 has 13 residues. Germline CDR1 is SGHTA and CDR2 is FQGTGA. CDR3 sequence: CASSADRHQPQHF. CDR3 nucleotide sequence: TGTGCCAGCAGCGCTGACAGACATCAGCCCCAGCATTTT.

This chain uses TRBV19 with TRBJ2-4; 8 bases map to TRBD1. Germline-derived CDR1 and CDR2 are LNHDA and SQIVND (reference sequence). The CDR3 covers 15 residues. J was trimmed by 8 bases and V by 6 bases; bases with no gene match: 12. The CDR3 region has the DNA TGTGCCAGTAGCCTAGGGGTGGACAGGGCAGACATTCAGTACTTC. Amino acids: CASSLGVDRADIQYF.

This clone came up once. The chain is built from TRBV7-9 and TRBJ2-6; 13 bases align to TRBD2. The CDR3 loop spans 18 amino acids. V lost 4 bases and J lost 0; bases outside the gene matches: 3. Germline values: CDR1 SEHNR, CDR2 FQNEAQ (reference sequence). This CDR3 is CASSWGLAGNSGANVLTF. CDR3 coding DNA: TGTGCCAGCAGCTGGGGACTAGCGGGGAACTCTGGGGCCAACGTCCTGACTTTC.

The CDR3 reads CASSDRYNEQFF. As DNA, the CDR3 is TGTGCCAGTAGTGACAGATACAATGAGCAGTTCTTC. The rearrangement links TRBV19 to TRBJ2-1, with a tentative D call TRBD1 (5 bases). Trimming cost V 5 bases and J 4 bases, with 6 bases left between them. The germline V gene encodes CDR1 LNHDA and CDR2 SQIVND (reference sequence). The CDR3 totals 12 residues.

The CDR3 is CAVQALSYNEQFF. DNA for the CDR3: TGTGCTGTACAGGCCTTATCCTACAATGAGCAGTTCTTC. The chain carries TRBV7-9 and TRBJ2-1; possibly TRBD1 for D (5 bases). The germline V gene encodes CDR1 SEHNR and CDR2 FQNEAQ (reference sequence). The CDR3 has 13 amino acids.

The rearrangement joins TRBV5-6 to TRBJ1-1, with no clear D. CDR3 length: 13 amino acids. Germline values: CDR1 SGHDT, CDR2 YYEEEE. With 5 bases removed from V and 1 base from J, the gap between germline ends came to 9 bases. The CDR3 sequence: CASRRLPNTEAFF. The CDR3 nucleotides read TGTGCCAGCAGACGGCTCCCGAACACTGAAGCTTTCTTT.

The genes are TRBV6-4 and TRBJ1-6, with unresolved D. V gave up 4 bases and J gave up 8 bases, with 12 bases separating them. The germline CDR1 and CDR2 sequences are MRHNA and SNTAGT. This CDR3 spans 14 amino acids. CDR3 protein: CASSGRSGDSPLHF. CDR3 coding DNA: TGTGCCAGCAGTGGACGGAGTGGTGATTCACCCCTCCACTTT.

The chain combines TRBV11-2 with TRBJ2-1; D remains ambiguous. The CDR3 runs 12 residues. CDR1 SGHAT and CDR2 FQNNGV come from the germline V gene. V was clipped by 5 bases and J by 14 bases, with 16 bases between them. The CDR3 protein is CASSPGLPAEFF. The CDR3 DNA is TGTGCCAGCAGCCCTGGGCTGCCGGCTGAGTTCTTC.

This chain joins TRBV11-1 and TRBJ2-7, with D unclear. CDR1 and CDR2 from the germline V gene are SGHAT and FQDESV (reference sequence). Trimming pared 5 bases from V and 2 bases from J, leaving 16 bases between. This CDR3 region has 15 residues. The CDR3 here is CASSPLSSLAYEQYF. CDR3 sequence (DNA): TGTGCCAGCAGCCCTCTTAGCAGTCTAGCCTACGAGCAGTACTTC.

This chain connects TRBV18 to TRBJ2-2; D remains ambiguous. The CDR3 totals 12 residues. With 5 bases removed from V and 6 bases from J, the gap between germline ends came to 7 bases. The germline gives CDR1 KGHSH, CDR2 LQKENI. CDR3 sequence (DNA): TGTGCCAGCTCATCGATTTCCGGGGAGCTGTTTTTT. It translates to CASSSISGELFF.

V and J are TRBV7-6 and TRBJ1-3, with D possibly being TRBD1 (5 bases). The V end lost 8 bases, the J end lost 0 bases, and 8 bases lay between the germline ends. There are 13 residues in the CDR3. The V gene's germline CDR1 is SGHVS and CDR2 FNYEAQ. CDR3 bases: TGTGCCAGCTCCCAGGGCTCTGGAAACACCATATATTTT. It encodes CASSQGSGNTIYF. The complete variable domain, with remaining parts taken from reference TRBV7-6 and TRBJ1-3, reads GAGVSQSPRYKVTKRGQDVALRCDPISGHVSLYWYRQALGQGPEFLTYFNYEAQQDKSGLPNDRFSAERPEGSISTLTIQRTEQRDSAMYRCASSQGSGNTIYFGEGSWLTVV.

V and J are TRBV7-3 and TRBJ2-3, with no clear D. The CDR3 spans 15 residues. The V gene's germline CDR1 is SGHTA and CDR2 FQGTGA. V dropped 0 bases and J dropped 2 bases, with 9 bases sitting between them. This CDR3 is CASSLTGSITDTQYF. The CDR3 nucleotides read TGTGCCAGCAGCTTAACAGGTTCGATCACAGATACGCAGTATTTT.

The DNA of the CDR3 is TGTGCCAGCAGATTGGATATGGACAGCACCTACGAGCAGTACTTC. Its translation: CASRLDMDSTYEQYF. The rearrangement joins TRBV6-1 to TRBJ2-7; D is possibly TRBD1 (6 bases). Trimming cost V 6 bases and J 2 bases, with 17 bases left between them. This CDR3 comprises 15 residues. The germline V gene has CDR1 MNHNS and CDR2 SASEGT.

CDR3 sequence reads: CASSKTGGGNTGELFF. In nucleotides, the CDR3 is TGTGCCAGCAGTAAGACAGGTGGGGGTAACACCGGGGAGCTGTTTTTT. This chain connects TRBV2 to TRBJ2-2, with a weak D call TRBD1 (6 bases). V was clipped by 5 bases and J by 2 bases, with 15 bases between them. The germline V gene encodes CDR1 SNHLY and CDR2 FYNNEI. This CDR3 has 16 residues.

V and J are TRBV5-8 and TRBJ2-3; D is undetermined. This CDR3 contains 15 residues. In germline, CDR1 is SGHTS, CDR2 YDEGEE. The ends were cut back, 0 bases at V and 0 bases at J, with 8 bases in the middle. The CDR3 loop is CASSLVVSSTDTQYF. The DNA of the CDR3 is TGTGCCAGCAGCTTGGTGGTTTCTAGCACAGATACGCAGTATTTT.

This clone was detected once. V is TRBV28 and J is TRBJ1-2; the D gene is possibly TRBD1 (5 bases). V lost 4 bases and J 8 bases, leaving 14 bases between the germline ends. Germline V gives CDR1 MDHEN, CDR2 SYDVKM. The CDR3 length is 13 residues. CDR3 DNA sequence: TGTGCCAGCAGTTCCCAGACCCGGACAGGCTACACCTTC. Translating it yields CASSSQTRTGYTF.

This chain joins TRBV15 and TRBJ2-3; 10 nucleotides match TRBD2. From germline, CDR1 is LNHNV and CDR2 YYDKDF (reference sequence). V trimming: 5 bases; J trimming: 2 bases; junction bases outside the gene matches: 7. The CDR3 is 16 amino acids. The CDR3 DNA reads TGTGCCACCAGCGGATGGACTAGCGGAAACACAGATACGCAGTATTTT. Translation: CATSGWTSGNTDTQYF.

Note on this clone: Different DNA sequences within this sample yield the same CDR3. V usage is TRBV6-1 and J usage is TRBJ1-5, with TRBD1 as a possible D gene (6 bases). The CDR3 runs 13 residues. Germline V gene sequence: CDR1 MNHNS, CDR2 SASEGT. V lost 6 bases and J lost 11, with 17 bases in between. The CDR3 bases are TGTGCCAGCAGACAGAGCCTAGGGGGGGCCCAGCATTTT. It translates to CASRQSLGGAQHF.

The chain uses TRBV28 and TRBJ1-2; no firm D call. The CDR3 is made up of 12 amino acids. Germline V gives CDR1 MDHEN, CDR2 SYDVKM. V lost 3 bases, J lost 4 bases, and 6 bases lay in between. The CDR3 sequence is CASSLLAYGYTF. CDR3 coding DNA: TGTGCCAGCAGTTTGTTAGCCTATGGCTACACCTTC.